This T cell receptor (beta chain) is drawn from a study of blood T cells in healthy people across ages. The sample holds a few counts of this clonotype. The use of a sample-barcoded 5' primer and a J-beta primer mix characterized a second PCR of about 6 to 12 cycles. TCRdb ran MiXCR on the 5' RACE reads and lists one entry per CDR3 protein. The sample holds approximately 1.5 million distinct CDR3 sequences, 34% seen once. Germline-derived CDR1 and CDR2 are SGHVS and FNYEAQ. This CDR3 region has 15 residues. V dropped 1 base and J dropped 4 bases, with 13 bases sitting between them. Sequenced input: blood. The TCR originated in a woman aged 25 to 39 in good health. V and J are TRBV7-6 and TRBJ1-1; D perhaps matches TRBD1 (6 bases). CDR3 amino acids: CASSLGAGAGTEAFF. In DNA, the CDR3 is TGTGCCAGCAGCTTAGGAGCGGGGGCAGGCACTGAAGCTTTCTTT.